The 20 T cell receptor beta chains listed next were all sequenced from one sample in a study of follicular helper T cells after annual influenza vaccination. Libraries were prepared by immunoSEQ multiplex PCR; TCRdb keeps only in-frame clonotypes and omits some of them. The table has about 14,000 clones, 84% seen once. Time point specified: 2014-2015 season, pre-vaccination. Sequenced here: CXCR5- memory CD4+ T cells sorted from blood, sampled on the day of influenza vaccination. The receptors stem from an adult who received the influenza vaccine.

This clone was seen once. V is TRBV7-9 and J is TRBJ2-3; 8 bases align to TRBD2. This CDR3 is 19 amino acids long. With V trimmed by 2 bases and J by 3 bases, 16 bases remained unmatched. CDR1 SEHNR and CDR2 FQNEAQ come from the germline V gene (reference sequence). CDR3 in DNA: TGTGCCAGCAGCTTACTCCTGATCGGGGGGGCCGTGGAGACAGATACGCAGTATTTT. Residues: CASSLLLIGGAVETDTQYF.

DNA for the CDR3: TGTGCCAGCACCCGGGACAGGATCTCAACTAATGAAAAACTGTTTTTT. Its protein is CASTRDRISTNEKLFF. The chain recombines TRBV2 with TRBJ1-4, with 8 bases matching TRBD1. The V gene's germline CDR1 is SNHLY and CDR2 FYNNEI. Trimming at V came to 7 bases and at J to 0 bases, leaving 7 bases not matched to a gene. The CDR3 has 16 amino acids.

V usage is TRBV11-2 and J usage is TRBJ2-7; the match to TRBD2 covers 11 bases. The CDR3 is made up of 16 amino acids. CDR1 and CDR2 (germline): SGHAT, FQNNGV. The V segment lost 6 bases and the J segment 0 bases; nucleotides outside the gene matches: 7. The CDR3 sequence is CASRQTTSGGSYEQYF. In DNA, the CDR3 is TGTGCCAGCAGGCAAACCACTAGCGGGGGCTCCTACGAGCAGTACTTC.

The gene calls are TRBV6-4 and TRBJ2-5; 7 bases agree with TRBD1. TRBJ2-7 explains the end of the DNA better; the J call may be wrong. This CDR3 comprises 15 residues. CDR1 and CDR2 (germline): MRHNA, SNTAGT. This chain's CDR3 is CASSAEGALVYEQYF. The CDR3 DNA is TGTGCCAGCAGTGCCGAGGGGGCTCTCGTTTACGAGCAGTACTTC.

The chain has TRBV4-1 and TRBJ2-5, with D perhaps matching TRBD1 (5 bases). CDR1 is MGHRA, CDR2 YSYEKL, per germline. V was cut by 0 bases and J by 5 bases, with 16 bases left in between. The CDR3 runs to 16 residues. CDR3 sequence: CASSQEDWGARETQYF. The DNA for the CDR3 is TGCGCCAGCAGCCAAGAGGATTGGGGCGCCCGGGAGACCCAGTACTTC.

The chain links TRBV7-9 to TRBJ2-5, with 11 bases that match TRBD2. The J segment lost 5 bases and the V segment lost 5 bases, leaving 10 bases of the junction unmatched. This CDR3 has 16 amino acids. Germline loops: CDR1 SEHNR, CDR2 FQNEAQ (reference sequence). CDR3 amino acids: CASSPLAGGTVETQYF. CDR3 DNA sequence: TGTGCCAGCAGCCCCCTAGCGGGGGGTACCGTGGAGACCCAGTACTTC.

The chain joins TRBV2 to TRBJ1-6; D is perhaps TRBD1 (6 bases). Trimming took off 5 bases at V and 9 bases at J, with 20 bases between the two ends. CDR1 is SNHLY and CDR2 is FYNNEI in the germline V gene. This CDR3 is built from 16 residues. DNA for the CDR3: TGTGCCAGCAGTCTGGTAGGACAGATTATGACTTCACCCCTCCACTTT. Translation: CASSLVGQIMTSPLHF.

This clone was detected only once. This chain joins TRBV7-2 and TRBJ2-7; 10 bases agree with TRBD2. The germline CDR1 and CDR2 sequences are SGHTA and FQGNSA. This CDR3 has 18 residues. V gave up 2 bases and J gave up 3 bases; unmatched junction bases: 13. The CDR3 region is CASSLRLAGEKLRYEQYF. CDR3 nucleotides: TGTGCCAGCAGCTTAAGGCTAGCGGGGGAGAAATTACGCTACGAGCAGTACTTC.

The rearrangement joins TRBV28 to TRBJ1-5; D ambiguous. Germline CDR1 MDHEN, CDR2 SYDVKM. The CDR3 totals 12 residues. V was shortened by 8 bases and J by 6 bases, with 11 bases between the two germline ends. CDR3 nucleotides: TGTGCCAGCCATGCGGGCGGTCAGCCCCAGCATTTT. This encodes CASHAGGQPQHF.

The chain joins TRBV10-2 to TRBJ2-3, with 7 bases lining up with TRBD2. The V segment lost 1 base and the J segment 0 bases; nucleotides outside the gene matches: 1. CDR3 length: 15 residues. From germline, CDR1 is WSHSY and CDR2 SAAADI. CDR3 sequence: CASSEWGGSTDTQYF. In DNA, the CDR3 is TGCGCCAGCAGTGAGTGGGGGGGGAGCACAGATACGCAGTATTTT.

The V call is TRBV23-1, the J call TRBJ1-5, with 12 bases matching TRBD1. TRBV23-1 is an ORF; its function is uncertain. This CDR3 region has 15 residues. Trimming removed 7 bases from V and 5 bases from J; junction bases left unmatched: 6. CDR3 nucleotides: TGCGCCAGCATCCCGGGACAGGGGGCCCATCAGCCCCAGCATTTT. Translation: CASIPGQGAHQPQHF.

This clone was detected only once. V usage is TRBV7-6 and J usage is TRBJ1-6; 7 nucleotides align to TRBD1. Germline assignment: CDR1 SGHVS and CDR2 FNYEAQ. The CDR3 loop spans 17 amino acids. Trimming at V came to 2 bases and at J to 2 bases, leaving 6 bases not matched to a gene. CDR3 coding DNA: TGTGCCAGCAGCTTATTCGGGCAGGGGGCCTATAATTCACCCCTCCACTTT. Its protein is CASSLFGQGAYNSPLHF. The full variable domain, its missing parts supplied by reference TRBV7-6 and TRBJ1-6, is GAGVSQSPRYKVTKRGQDVALRCDPISGHVSLYWYRQALGQGPEFLTYFNYEAQQDKSGLPNDRFSAERPEGSISTLTIQRTEQRDSAMYRCASSLFGQGAYNSPLHFGNGTRLTVT.

The CDR3 spells CATSRGPARVDTQYF. The CDR3 bases are TGTGCCACCAGCAGAGGTCCCGCCCGTGTCGATACGCAGTATTTT. The rearrangement uses TRBV15 and TRBJ2-3, with D unclear. V was cut by 1 base and J by 6 bases, with 14 bases left in between. From germline, CDR1 is LNHNV and CDR2 YYDKDF (reference sequence). CDR3 length: 15 residues. Full variable domain (missing parts from reference TRBV15 and TRBJ2-3): DAMVIQNPRYQVTQFGKPVTLSCSQTLNHNVMYWYQQKSSQAPKLLFHYYDKDFNNEADTPDNFQSRRPNTSFCFLDIRSPGLGDTAMYLCATSRGPARVDTQYFGPGTRLTVL.

The CDR3 spells CASSIYGGSGSSPLHF. In DNA, the CDR3 is TGTGCCAGTAGTATATATGGGGGCTCGGGGAGTTCACCCCTCCACTTT. This chain links TRBV19 with TRBJ1-6, with D tentatively TRBD1 (6 bases). The V gene's germline CDR1 is LNHDA and CDR2 SQIVND (reference sequence). Trimming stripped 2 bases from V and 9 bases from J, with 17 bases between. There are 16 residues in the CDR3.

V usage is TRBV2 and J usage is TRBJ2-2; 11 nucleotides agree with TRBD1. The germline gives CDR1 SNHLY, CDR2 FYNNEI. The V segment lost 5 bases and the J segment 5 bases; nucleotides outside the gene matches: 4. The CDR3 is made up of 15 amino acids. CDR3 bases: TGTGCCAGCAGTATAGGGACAGGGGGTACCGGGGAGCTGTTTTTT. This encodes CASSIGTGGTGELFF.

The gene calls are TRBV7-9 and TRBJ2-3, with D possibly being TRBD1 or TRBD2 (5 bases each). The CDR3 has 16 residues. V lost 2 bases to trimming and J lost 0 bases, with 12 bases between them. Germline loops: CDR1 SEHNR, CDR2 FQNEAQ (reference sequence). CDR3 nucleotides: TGTGCCAGCAGCTTAACCGCCGGGGCTAGCACAGATACGCAGTATTTT. The encoded protein is CASSLTAGASTDTQYF.

This chain joins TRBV6-6 and TRBJ2-5; D not resolved. Germline CDR1 and CDR2: MNHNY and SVGAGI (reference sequence). This CDR3 contains 11 residues. V was shortened by 6 bases and J by 1 base, with 3 bases between the two germline ends. CDR3 sequence reads: CASSPQETQYF. The CDR3 DNA reads as TGTGCCAGCAGCCCCCAAGAGACCCAGTACTTC.

This clone was seen just once. The genes are TRBV7-9 and TRBJ2-5; no clear D gene. Germline CDR1 and CDR2: SEHNR and FQNEAQ (reference sequence). Trimming shortened V by 3 bases and J by 2 bases, and 1 base separated the two germline ends. The CDR3 has 11 residues. CDR3 residues: CASSLQETQYF. DNA of the CDR3: TGTGCCAGCAGCTTGCAAGAGACCCAGTACTTC.

The chain has TRBV5-4 and TRBJ2-6; D unclear. CDR1 and CDR2 from the germline V gene are SGHNT and YYREEE (reference sequence). The CDR3 length is 16 residues. Deletions cut 4 bases from V and 0 bases from J, with 11 bases between. The CDR3, as DNA: TGTGCCAGCAGCCCCGGACCGACCTCTGGGGCCAACGTCCTGACTTTC. Residues: CASSPGPTSGANVLTF. The full variable domain, its missing parts supplied by reference TRBV5-4 and TRBJ2-6, is ETGVTQSPTHLIKTRGQQVTLRCSSQSGHNTVSWYQQALGQGPQFIFQYYREEENGRGNFPPRFSGLQFPNYSSELNVNALELDDSALYLCASSPGPTSGANVLTFGAGSRLTVL.

The gene calls are TRBV11-2 and TRBJ1-2; D perhaps matches TRBD1 (6 bases). CDR3 size: 16 residues. V gave up 4 bases and J gave up 7 bases, with 22 bases separating them. Germline loops: CDR1 SGHAT, CDR2 FQNNGV. CDR3 sequence: CASSSTGGGGQAGYTF. CDR3 nucleotide sequence: TGTGCCAGCAGCTCCACTGGGGGCGGGGGGCAAGCTGGCTACACCTTC. The whole variable domain, remainder taken from reference TRBV11-2 and TRBJ1-2, is EAGVAQSPRYKIIEKRQSVAFWCNPISGHATLYWYQQILGQGPKLLIQFQNNGVVDDSQLPKDRFSAERLKGVDSTLKIQPAKLEDSAVYLCASSSTGGGGQAGYTFGSGTRLTVV.